A single sample gave rise to the 25 T cell receptor beta chains below, sequenced in a study of beta chain features in type 1 diabetes. Of the isolated RNA, all was reverse transcribed, and so the sequenced material was expressed TCRB transcripts. TCRdb's table, derived via immunoSEQ multiplex PCR, lists solely in-frame clones and lacks some. The repertoire includes 860,000 or so clones, 15% to 20% of them detected once, and around 0.02% sits in the top ten. Sequencing used naive CD4+ T cells from blood. The origin of the receptors is a woman younger than 30 in good health.

DNA for the CDR3: TGTGCCAGCAGGAACGTCGGGAGGGAGGCCCCGCAGTTCTTC. Encoded protein: CASRNVGREAPQFF. The chain joins TRBV11-2 to TRBJ2-1; 8 positions agree with TRBD2. V shed 6 bases, J shed 12 bases, and the junction held 13 bases outside the gene matches. The V gene's germline CDR1 is SGHAT and CDR2 FQNNGV. The CDR3 has 14 residues.

This clone was observed many times. The chain recombines TRBV21-1 with TRBJ2-6; TRBD2, the table's D call, was not compared with the DNA. TRBV21-1 is tagged as a pseudogene. This CDR3 comprises 15 residues. CDR3 region: CASSKTCSGANVLTF. CDR3 DNA: TGTGCCAGCAGCAAAACTTGCTCTGGGGCCAACGTCCTGACTTTC.

This clone was counted a few times. The chain is built from TRBV2 and TRBJ1-5; 7 positions agree with TRBD1. CDR1 SNHLY and CDR2 FYNNEI come from the germline V gene. V lost 9 bases and J lost 4; bases outside the gene matches: 24. CDR3 length equals 19 residues. CDR3 sequence (DNA): TGTGCCAGTACAACTAATCCGACAGGGTTGAGGTTGTTGAATCAGCCCCAGCATTTT. Amino acids: CASTTNPTGLRLLNQPQHF.

This chain uses TRBV2 with TRBJ1-5; no clear D gene. Trimming stripped 6 bases from V and 5 bases from J, with 11 bases between. This CDR3 is 13 amino acids long. From germline, CDR1 is SNHLY and CDR2 FYNNEI. The CDR3 reads CASRGRSDQPQHF. CDR3 bases: TGTGCCAGCAGGGGGAGGTCGGATCAGCCCCAGCATTTT.

The chain combines TRBV2 with TRBJ1-1; D gene unclear. CDR3 size: 15 residues. Germline V gene lookup returns CDR1 SNHLY and CDR2 FYNNEI. The V end was cut by 5 bases, the J end by 5 bases, with 18 bases between. CDR3 protein: CASSLGLAVGTEAFF. For the CDR3, the DNA is TGTGCCAGCAGTTTAGGTTTGGCAGTTGGGACTGAAGCTTTCTTT.

This clone was counted a few times. The rearrangement joins TRBV28 to TRBJ1-5, with 12 bases identical to TRBD1. Unmatched junction bases numbered 5, after V lost 6 bases and J lost 5 bases. The CDR3 has 15 amino acids. In germline, CDR1 is MDHEN, CDR2 SYDVKM. CDR3 protein: CASSPGTGGYQPQHF. DNA for the CDR3: TGTGCCAGCAGCCCCGGGACAGGGGGCTATCAGCCCCAGCATTTT. Looking up the rest from reference TRBV28 and TRBJ1-5 gives the full variable domain: DVKVTQSSRYLVKRTGEKVFLECVQDMDHENMFWYRQDPGLGLRLIYFSYDVKMKEKGDIPEGYSVSREKKERFSLILESASTNQTSMYLCASSPGTGGYQPQHFGDGTRLSIL.

V gene TRBV10-3 combines with J gene TRBJ2-7; tentative D call: TRBD1 (6 bases). Trimming took 6 bases from V and 0 from J, leaving 12 bases between them. Looked up from germline, CDR1 is ENHRY and CDR2 is SYGVKD. There are 14 residues in the CDR3. As DNA, the CDR3 is TGTGCCATCAGCCCAACAGGGCCCTCCTACGAGCAGTACTTC. This codes for CAISPTGPSYEQYF.

This clone was seen only a few times. The chain employs TRBV5-1 and TRBJ2-3; D is perhaps TRBD1 (6 bases). This CDR3 is built from 16 residues. Trimming removed 0 bases from V and 1 base from J, with 12 bases in between. Per the germline V gene, CDR1 is SGHRS and CDR2 is YFSETQ. CDR3 region: CASSLGADRRTDTQYF. As DNA, the CDR3 is TGCGCCAGCAGCTTGGGAGCGGACAGACGCACAGATACGCAGTATTTT. The variable domain in full, with the rest retrieved from reference TRBV5-1 and TRBJ2-3, is KAGVTQTPRYLIKTRGQQVTLSCSPISGHRSVSWYQQTPGQGLQFLFEYFSETQRNKGNFPGRFSGRQFSNSRSEMNVSTLELGDSALYLCASSLGADRRTDTQYFGPGTRLTVL.

This clone came up a few times. The V gene is TRBV27, the J gene TRBJ1-1, with a tentative D call TRBD1 (5 bases). Trimming took off 4 bases at V and 3 bases at J, with 12 bases between the two ends. The germline gives CDR1 MNHEY, CDR2 SMNVEV (reference sequence). The CDR3 is 14 amino acids. Written as DNA, the CDR3 is TGTGCCAGCAGTTGGAGGGGCTTGTACACTGAAGCTTTCTTT. It encodes CASSWRGLYTEAFF.

This clone was recorded a few times. Other DNA variants within this sample encode the same CDR3. This chain links TRBV28 with TRBJ1-1; D is unclear. The germline V and J ends were trimmed by 5 bases and 4 bases, with 5 bases remaining between them. The CDR3 spans 11 residues. Germline V gene lookup returns CDR1 MDHEN and CDR2 SYDVKM. DNA of the CDR3: TGTGCCAGCAGTGGGGTCACTGAAGCTTTCTTT. Amino acid sequence: CASSGVTEAFF.

The rearrangement links TRBV5-4 to TRBJ2-2; TRBD2 agrees at 7 bases. There are 16 residues in the CDR3. Germline V gene lookup returns CDR1 SGHNT and CDR2 YYREEE (reference sequence). V was clipped by 0 bases and J by 5 bases; unmatched bases: 7. CDR3 nucleotide sequence: TGTGCCAGCAGCTTGGCTCCAGCGGGACGAACCGGGGAGCTGTTTTTT. Translation gives CASSLAPAGRTGELFF.

The chain combines TRBV10-3 with TRBJ2-5; perhaps D is TRBD1 or TRBD2 (5 bases each). Germline V gene lookup returns CDR1 ENHRY and CDR2 SYGVKD. Trimming took 1 base from V and 2 from J, leaving 26 bases between them. The CDR3 spans 20 residues. Here the CDR3 DNA reads TGTGCCATCAGTGAGTTTCTGTTGGGGGAGTCGCTCGGAGTGCAAGAGACCCAGTACTTC. It specifies CAISEFLLGESLGVQETQYF.

This clone turned up a few times. In DNA, the CDR3 is TGTGCCAGCAGTTACTCGCTGGCAGGAAAAAACATTCAGTACTTC. Its translation is CASSYSLAGKNIQYF. The rearrangement uses TRBV6-6 and TRBJ2-4; D gene uncertain. V gave up 0 bases and J gave up 4 bases, with 10 bases separating them. Looked up from germline, CDR1 is MNHNY and CDR2 is SVGAGI (reference sequence). The CDR3 is 15 amino acids.

This chain links TRBV5-6 with TRBJ2-1; D tentatively fits TRBD1 or TRBD2 (5 bases each). Germline CDR1 reads SGHDT; CDR2 reads YYEEEE. Trimming took off 4 bases at V and 5 bases at J, with 19 bases between the two ends. The length of the CDR3 is 16 residues. In DNA, the CDR3 is TGTGCCAGCAGCCCCCGGGGCCGAGTTGGGGACAATGAGCAGTTCTTC. It yields the protein CASSPRGRVGDNEQFF.

The rearrangement joins TRBV28 to TRBJ2-3, with D maybe TRBD2 (7 bases). Trimming left V 3 bases short and J 6 bases short, with 16 bases between. The CDR3 extends over 15 amino acids. Germline V gene sequence: CDR1 MDHEN, CDR2 SYDVKM. In DNA, the CDR3 is TGTGCCAGCAGTTTGGGGGGGGGCCGGCCCGATACGCAGTATTTT. Translating it yields CASSLGGGRPDTQYF.

This clone has more than one count but fewer than ten. V usage is TRBV7-3 and J usage is TRBJ2-2; weak D call: TRBD2 (7 bases). Trimming removed 5 bases from V and 4 bases from J, with 11 bases in between. This CDR3 comprises 14 residues. The germline gives CDR1 SGHTA, CDR2 FQGTGA. CDR3 protein: CASSNREGTGELFF. CDR3 DNA sequence: TGTGCCAGCAGCAACAGGGAGGGCACCGGGGAGCTGTTTTTT.

This clone was seen a handful of times. The chain recombines TRBV27 with TRBJ1-2; weak D call: TRBD1 (6 bases). The CDR3 is 13 residues long. The V gene lost 2 bases and the J gene lost 7 bases, with 11 bases spanning the gap. The V gene's germline CDR1 is MNHEY and CDR2 SMNVEV (reference sequence). This CDR3 reads CASSLQGSAGYTF. The CDR3 DNA reads TGTGCCAGCAGTTTACAGGGGTCGGCTGGCTACACCTTC.

V gene TRBV20-1 combines with J gene TRBJ2-1, with D perhaps TRBD1 or TRBD2 (5 bases each). Per the germline V gene, CDR1 is DFQATT and CDR2 is SNEGSKA (reference sequence). The CDR3 loop spans 10 amino acids. The V end lost 5 bases, the J end lost 13 bases, and 12 bases lay between the germline ends. The CDR3 bases are TGCAGTGCTTATCGGGACGCTCAGTTCTTC. Residues: CSAYRDAQFF.

This clone was detected a few times. The chain carries TRBV7-2 and TRBJ2-7; D might be TRBD1 (5 bases). The V end lost 1 base, the J end lost 6 bases, and 16 bases lay between the germline ends. Germline values: CDR1 SGHTA, CDR2 FQGNSA. There are 15 residues in the CDR3. The CDR3 is CASSLDRTPWGEQYF. CDR3 in DNA: TGTGCCAGCAGCTTAGACAGGACACCATGGGGCGAGCAGTACTTC.

On this clone: The same CDR3 can be traced to other DNA sequences in this sample. V usage is TRBV28 and J usage is TRBJ1-1, with D maybe TRBD1 (6 bases). This CDR3 region has 14 residues. CDR1 is MDHEN, CDR2 SYDVKM, per germline. V was clipped by 6 bases and J by 1 base, with 12 bases between them. CDR3 in DNA: TGTGCCAGCAGCTGGGCAGGGGCGAACACTGAAGCTTTCTTT. It is translated as CASSWAGANTEAFF. The full variable domain, completed using reference TRBV28 and TRBJ1-1, is DVKVTQSSRYLVKRTGEKVFLECVQDMDHENMFWYRQDPGLGLRLIYFSYDVKMKEKGDIPEGYSVSREKKERFSLILESASTNQTSMYLCASSWAGANTEAFFGQGTRLTVV.

The chain employs TRBV7-2 and TRBJ2-7; 8 nucleotides align to TRBD2. With V trimmed by 5 bases and J by 4 bases, 10 bases remained unmatched. This CDR3 is 15 amino acids long. Germline CDR1 and CDR2: SGHTA and FQGNSA. The CDR3: CASSPQVAGIYEQYF. CDR3 sequence (DNA): TGTGCCAGCAGCCCCCAGGTAGCGGGAATTTACGAGCAGTACTTC.

This clone has only a few counts. This chain joins TRBV7-9 and TRBJ2-7; D is uncertain. This CDR3 comprises 14 residues. Germline V lookup: CDR1 SEHNR, CDR2 FQNEAQ (reference sequence). Trimming removed 1 base at V and 2 bases at J, with 9 bases between. CDR3 in amino acids: CASSLEPNAYEQYF. As DNA, the CDR3 is TGTGCCAGCAGCTTAGAACCAAACGCCTACGAGCAGTACTTC.

The J gene is TRBJ1-4, the V gene TRBV2; tentative D call: TRBD1 (6 bases). This CDR3 has 12 amino acids. Per germline, CDR1 SNHLY and CDR2 FYNNEI. Trimming left V 4 bases short and J 10 bases short, with 10 bases between. The CDR3 nucleotides read TGTGCCAGCAGTGTACAGGACAGAAAACTGTTTTTT. Translating gives CASSVQDRKLFF.

The rearrangement joins TRBV2 to TRBJ2-1; 12 bases map to TRBD2. This CDR3 is 16 amino acids long. Trimming took 1 base from V and 3 from J; bases not matched to a gene: 1. The germline V gene has CDR1 SNHLY and CDR2 FYNNEI. This chain's CDR3 is CASSEGTSGNYNEQFF. The CDR3 DNA sequence: TGTGCCAGCAGTGAAGGGACTAGCGGGAACTACAATGAGCAGTTCTTC.

This clone was counted only a few times. The chain couples TRBV7-9 to TRBJ2-7, with D uncertain. Germline CDR1 and CDR2: SEHNR and FQNEAQ (reference sequence). V was shortened by 5 bases and J by 3 bases, with 8 bases between the two germline ends. The CDR3 is made up of 12 amino acids. CDR3 DNA sequence: TGTGCCAGCAGCGAATCGGGCTACGAGCAGTACTTC. Translating gives CASSESGYEQYF.